This section outlines one T cell receptor (beta chain) sequence together with its context. Its specificity is not known. The source of the sample is a study of T cells and Merkel cell carcinoma outcomes. General observations from the study: Merkel cell carcinoma outcomes were reportedly predicted by repertoire and T-cell density.

TCRdb's copy holds only in-frame clones and misses some; the assay was immunoSEQ multiplex PCR. The sample lists thousands of clones; about nine tenths were seen once. The clonotype was recovered from a human donor with Merkel cell carcinoma. Material: tumor tissue from Merkel cell carcinoma.

The CDR3 here is CASSQLNTQETQYF. CDR3 coding DNA: TGTGCCAGCAGCCAACTAAATACCCAAGAGACCCAGTACTTC. The gene calls are TRBV11-3 and TRBJ2-5; no definite D call. The CDR3 sequence is 14 residues long. Germline values: CDR1 SGHNT, CDR2 YENEEA. V lost 5 bases, J lost 1 base, and 11 bases lay in between.